This T cell receptor beta chain appears in the sequencing data of a study of cytomegalovirus exposure and HLA in healthy donors. Findings of the study overall: A prior analysis recorded that most TCR beta V segments were productive about 87% or about 30% of the time. What a later analysis showed was that several of the most significant clusters appeared linked to common viral pathogens. Researchers reported that a few CMV-associated chains were confirmed in vitro as CMV antigen-specific.

Trimming took 10 bases from V and 2 from J, leaving 21 bases between them. The CDR3 spans 15 residues. The germline V gene encodes CDR1 MNHEY and CDR2 SMNVEV (reference sequence). Comments on this clone: As yet, its antigen is unknown.

The primer mix had 60 Vbeta and 13 Jbeta primers. Measured with immunoSEQ multiplex PCR; TCRdb has only the in-frame clones, and not every one. The sample records 120,000 to 150,000 clones, around 57% being singletons. The chain combines TRBV27 with TRBJ2-7; the D gene is possibly TRBD1 (6 bases). The sequencing input was PBMCs. The clonotype comes from a male donor in good health and CMV-seronegative. As DNA, the CDR3 is TGTGCCACCTCTTACAGGGAGATGAATCCCTACGAGCAGTACTTC. This sequence encodes CATSYREMNPYEQYF.